This T cell receptor beta chain was sequenced in a study of T cells after posttransplantation cyclophosphamide. Findings and caveats of the study: TRB overlap between skin or GI tissue T cells and blood was limited. Donor-recipient repertoire similarity was low at 1-2 months, rising over year one. After PTCy, TRB diversity resembled that of CNI/methotrexate controls.

This CDR3 has 15 amino acids. Profiled with immunoSEQ multiplex PCR; TCRdb holds only in-frame clones, not every one. The sample yields approximately 32,000 clones, roughly 90% seen once. A word on this clone: Its matching antigen is unknown.

The source of this sequence is a woman aged 40 to 55 with a blood cancer, CMV-positive, and with a related stem cell donor. Source material: PBMCs. The gene calls are TRBV21-1 and TRBJ2-7; TRBD1, the table's D call, was not compared with the DNA. TRBV21-1 is an annotated pseudogene. In nucleotides, the CDR3 is TGTGCCAGCAGTCAGCCTACAGGGGGTTCCTACGAGCAGTACTTC. Protein sequence: CASSQPTGGSYEQYF.